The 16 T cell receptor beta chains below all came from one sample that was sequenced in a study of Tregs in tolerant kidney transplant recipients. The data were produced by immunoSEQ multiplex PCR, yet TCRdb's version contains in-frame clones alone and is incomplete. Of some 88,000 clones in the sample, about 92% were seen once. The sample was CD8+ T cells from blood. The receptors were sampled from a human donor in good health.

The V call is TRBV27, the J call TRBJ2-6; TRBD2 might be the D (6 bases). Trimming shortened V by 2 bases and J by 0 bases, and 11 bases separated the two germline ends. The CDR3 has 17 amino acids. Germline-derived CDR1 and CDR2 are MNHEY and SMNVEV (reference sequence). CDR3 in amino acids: CASSLAGRLSGANVLTF. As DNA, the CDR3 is TGTGCCAGCAGTTTAGCGGGACGGCTCTCTGGGGCCAACGTCCTGACTTTC.

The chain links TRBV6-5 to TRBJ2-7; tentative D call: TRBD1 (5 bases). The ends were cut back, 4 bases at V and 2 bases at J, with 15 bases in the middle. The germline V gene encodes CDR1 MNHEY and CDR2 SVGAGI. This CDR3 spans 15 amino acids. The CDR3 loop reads CASSSRTFPPYEQYF. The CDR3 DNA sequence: TGTGCCAGCAGTTCCAGGACATTTCCCCCCTACGAGCAGTACTTC.

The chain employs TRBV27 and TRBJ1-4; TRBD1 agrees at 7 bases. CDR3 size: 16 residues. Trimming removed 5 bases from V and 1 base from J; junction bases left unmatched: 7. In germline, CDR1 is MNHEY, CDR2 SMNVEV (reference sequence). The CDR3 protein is CASSTTGYGTNEKLFF. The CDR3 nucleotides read TGTGCCAGCAGTACGACAGGGTACGGAACTAATGAAAAACTGTTTTTT.

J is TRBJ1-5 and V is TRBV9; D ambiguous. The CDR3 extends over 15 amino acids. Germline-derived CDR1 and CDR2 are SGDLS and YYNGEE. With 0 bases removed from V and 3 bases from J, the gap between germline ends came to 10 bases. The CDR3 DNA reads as TGTGCCAGCAGCGTAGAATCCGGGATCAATCAGCCCCAGCATTTT. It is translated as CASSVESGINQPQHF.

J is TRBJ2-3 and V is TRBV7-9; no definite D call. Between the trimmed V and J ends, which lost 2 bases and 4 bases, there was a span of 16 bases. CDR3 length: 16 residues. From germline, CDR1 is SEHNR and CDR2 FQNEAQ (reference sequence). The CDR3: CASSLFNNFLSDTQYF. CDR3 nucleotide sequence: TGTGCCAGCAGCTTATTCAATAACTTCTTATCAGATACGCAGTATTTT.

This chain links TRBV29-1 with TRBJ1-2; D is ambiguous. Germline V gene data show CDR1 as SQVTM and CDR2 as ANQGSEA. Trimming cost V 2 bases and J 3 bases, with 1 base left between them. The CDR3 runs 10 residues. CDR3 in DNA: TGCAGCGTTGAACACTATGGCTACACCTTC. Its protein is CSVEHYGYTF. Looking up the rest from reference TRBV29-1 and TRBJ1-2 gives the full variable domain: SAVISQKPSRDICQRGTSLTIQCQVDSQVTMMFWYRQQPGQSLTLIATANQGSEATYESGFVIDKFPISRPNLTFSTLTVSNMSPEDSSIYLCSVEHYGYTFGSGTRLTVV.

CDR3 region: CASSLRQGVSEKLFF. DNA of the CDR3: TGCGCCAGCAGCCTCCGACAGGGGGTGAGTGAAAAACTGTTTTTT. The rearrangement uses TRBV4-1 and TRBJ1-4; 9 nucleotides agree with TRBD1. Trimming at V came to 4 bases and at J to 7 bases, leaving 7 bases not matched to a gene. The V gene's germline CDR1 is MGHRA and CDR2 YSYEKL. CDR3 size: 15 residues.

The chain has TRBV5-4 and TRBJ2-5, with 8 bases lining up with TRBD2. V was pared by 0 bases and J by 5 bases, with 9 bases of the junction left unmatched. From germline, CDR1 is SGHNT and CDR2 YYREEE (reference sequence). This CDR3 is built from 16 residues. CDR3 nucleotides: TGTGCCAGCAGCTTGGTATACGGGGGGGCCATGGAGACCCAGTACTTC. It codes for CASSLVYGGAMETQYF.

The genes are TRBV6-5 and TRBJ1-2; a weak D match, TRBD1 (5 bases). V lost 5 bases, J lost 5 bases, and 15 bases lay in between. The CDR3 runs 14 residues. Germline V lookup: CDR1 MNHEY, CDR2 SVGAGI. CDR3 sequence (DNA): TGTGCCAGCAGTCCCGGCGGGGCCACTTATGGCTACACCTTC. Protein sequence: CASSPGGATYGYTF.

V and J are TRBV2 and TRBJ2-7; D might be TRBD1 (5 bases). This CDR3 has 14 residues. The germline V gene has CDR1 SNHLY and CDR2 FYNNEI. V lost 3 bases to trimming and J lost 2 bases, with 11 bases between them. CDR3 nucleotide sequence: TGTGCCAGCAGTGAGGGCAGGGTTCCCTACGAGCAGTACTTC. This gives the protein CASSEGRVPYEQYF. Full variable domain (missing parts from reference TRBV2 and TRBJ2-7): EPEVTQTPSHQVTQMGQEVILRCVPISNHLYFYWYRQILGQKVEFLVSFYNNEISEKSEIFDDQFSVERPDGSNFTLKIRSTKLEDSAMYFCASSEGRVPYEQYFGPGTRLTVT.

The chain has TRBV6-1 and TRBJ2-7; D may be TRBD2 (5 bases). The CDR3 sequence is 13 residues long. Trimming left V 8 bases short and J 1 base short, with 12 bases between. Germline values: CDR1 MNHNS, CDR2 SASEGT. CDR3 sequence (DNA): TGTGCCAGCGAACTGGACTCTTCCTACGAGCAGTACTTC. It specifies CASELDSSYEQYF.

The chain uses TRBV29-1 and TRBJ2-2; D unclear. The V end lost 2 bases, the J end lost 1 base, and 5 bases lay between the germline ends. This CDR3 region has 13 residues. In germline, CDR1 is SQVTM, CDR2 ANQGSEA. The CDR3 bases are TGCAGCGTTGAACTAGAGAACACCGGGGAGCTGTTTTTT. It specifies CSVELENTGELFF.

The CDR3: CASSDPSGTSGGGEQFF. The CDR3 DNA is TGTGCCAGCAGCGACCCTTCCGGGACTAGCGGGGGAGGTGAGCAGTTCTTC. V gene TRBV5-4 combines with J gene TRBJ2-1, with 14 bases identical to TRBD2. This CDR3 comprises 17 residues. CDR1 is SGHNT, CDR2 YYREEE, per germline (reference sequence). After removal of 4 bases from V and 9 bases from J, the junction contained 12 bases not matched to a gene.

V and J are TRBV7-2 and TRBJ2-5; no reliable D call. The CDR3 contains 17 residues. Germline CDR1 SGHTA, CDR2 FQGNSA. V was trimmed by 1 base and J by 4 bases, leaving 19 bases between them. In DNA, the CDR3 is TGTGCCAGCAGCTTAGGACCGAGTCGGCCCCCCCCAGAGACCCAGTACTTC. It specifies CASSLGPSRPPPETQYF.

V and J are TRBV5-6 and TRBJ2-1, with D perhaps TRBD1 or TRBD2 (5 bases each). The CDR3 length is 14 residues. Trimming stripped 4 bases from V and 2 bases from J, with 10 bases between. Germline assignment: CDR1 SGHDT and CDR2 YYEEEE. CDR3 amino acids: CASSGGSPYNEQFF. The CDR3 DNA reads TGTGCCAGCAGCGGGGGAAGCCCCTACAATGAGCAGTTCTTC.

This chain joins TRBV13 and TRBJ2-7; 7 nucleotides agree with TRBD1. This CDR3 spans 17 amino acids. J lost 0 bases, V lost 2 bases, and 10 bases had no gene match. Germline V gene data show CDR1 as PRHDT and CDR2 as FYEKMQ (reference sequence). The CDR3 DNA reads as TGTGCCAGCAGCTTAAACCTAATCCGGGACAGCTCCTACGAGCAGTACTTC. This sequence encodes CASSLNLIRDSSYEQYF.